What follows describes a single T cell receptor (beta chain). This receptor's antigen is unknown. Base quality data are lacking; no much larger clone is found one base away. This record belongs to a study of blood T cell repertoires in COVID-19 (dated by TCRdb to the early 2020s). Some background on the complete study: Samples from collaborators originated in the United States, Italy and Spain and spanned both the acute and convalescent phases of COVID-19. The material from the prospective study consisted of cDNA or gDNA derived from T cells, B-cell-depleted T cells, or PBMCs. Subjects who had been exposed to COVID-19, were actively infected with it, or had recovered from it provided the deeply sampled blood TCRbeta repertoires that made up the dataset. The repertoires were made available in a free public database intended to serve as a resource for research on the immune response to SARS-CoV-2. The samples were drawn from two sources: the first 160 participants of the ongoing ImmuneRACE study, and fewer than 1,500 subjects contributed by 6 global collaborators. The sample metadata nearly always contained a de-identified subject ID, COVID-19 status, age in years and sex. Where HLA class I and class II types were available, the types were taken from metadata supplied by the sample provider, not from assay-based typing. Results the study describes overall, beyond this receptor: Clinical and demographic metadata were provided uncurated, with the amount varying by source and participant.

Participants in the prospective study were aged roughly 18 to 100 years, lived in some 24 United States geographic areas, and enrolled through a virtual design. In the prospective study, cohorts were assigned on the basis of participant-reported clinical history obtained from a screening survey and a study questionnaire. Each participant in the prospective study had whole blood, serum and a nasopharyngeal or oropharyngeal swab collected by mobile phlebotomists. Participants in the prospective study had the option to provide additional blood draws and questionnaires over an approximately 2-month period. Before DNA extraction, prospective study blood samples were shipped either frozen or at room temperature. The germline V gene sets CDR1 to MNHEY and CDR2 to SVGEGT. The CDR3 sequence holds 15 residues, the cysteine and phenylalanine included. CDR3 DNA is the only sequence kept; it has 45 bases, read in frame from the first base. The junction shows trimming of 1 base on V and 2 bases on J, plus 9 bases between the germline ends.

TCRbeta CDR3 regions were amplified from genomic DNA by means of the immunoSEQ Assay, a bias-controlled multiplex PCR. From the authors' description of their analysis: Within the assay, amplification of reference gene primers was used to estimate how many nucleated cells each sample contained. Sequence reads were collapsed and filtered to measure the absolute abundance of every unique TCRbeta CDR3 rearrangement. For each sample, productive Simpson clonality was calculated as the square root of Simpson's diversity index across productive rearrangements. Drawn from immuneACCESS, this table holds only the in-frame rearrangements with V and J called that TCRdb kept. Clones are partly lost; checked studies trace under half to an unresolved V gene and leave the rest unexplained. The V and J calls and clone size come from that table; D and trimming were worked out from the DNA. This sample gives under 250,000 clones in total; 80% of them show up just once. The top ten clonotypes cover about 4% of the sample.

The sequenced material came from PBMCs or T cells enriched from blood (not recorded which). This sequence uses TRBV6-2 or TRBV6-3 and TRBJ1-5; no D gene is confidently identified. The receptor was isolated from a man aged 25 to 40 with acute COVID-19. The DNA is TGTGCCAGCAGTTACTTAGGGAGCGGCAATCAGCCCCAGCATTTT. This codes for CASSYLGSGNQPQHF.